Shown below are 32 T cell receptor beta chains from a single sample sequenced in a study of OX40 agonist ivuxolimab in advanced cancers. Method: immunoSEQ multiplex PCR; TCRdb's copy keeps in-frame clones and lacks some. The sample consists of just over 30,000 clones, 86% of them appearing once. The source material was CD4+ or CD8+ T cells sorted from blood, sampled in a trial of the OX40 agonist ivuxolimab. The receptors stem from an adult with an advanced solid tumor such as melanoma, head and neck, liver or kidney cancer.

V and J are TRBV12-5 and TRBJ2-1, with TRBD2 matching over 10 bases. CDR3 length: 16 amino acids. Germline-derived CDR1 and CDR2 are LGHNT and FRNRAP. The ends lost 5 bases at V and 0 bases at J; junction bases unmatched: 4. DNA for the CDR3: TGTGCTAGTGGTGGCTCTAGCGGGGGCTCCTACAATGAGCAGTTCTTC. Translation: CASGGSSGGSYNEQFF.

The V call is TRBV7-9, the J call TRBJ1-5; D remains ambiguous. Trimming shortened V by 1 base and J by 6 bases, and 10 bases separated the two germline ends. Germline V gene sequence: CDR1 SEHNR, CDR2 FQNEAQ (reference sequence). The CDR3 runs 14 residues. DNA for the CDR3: TGTGCCAGCAGCTTAGGCAGTTCGGGTCAGCCCCAGCATTTT. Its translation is CASSLGSSGQPQHF.

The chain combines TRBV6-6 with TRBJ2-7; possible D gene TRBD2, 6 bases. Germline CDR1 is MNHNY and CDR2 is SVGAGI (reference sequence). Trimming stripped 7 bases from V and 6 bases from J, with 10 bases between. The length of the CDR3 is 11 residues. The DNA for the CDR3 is TGTGCCAGCACAGGAGGGGCCGAGCAGTACTTC. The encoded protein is CASTGGAEQYF.

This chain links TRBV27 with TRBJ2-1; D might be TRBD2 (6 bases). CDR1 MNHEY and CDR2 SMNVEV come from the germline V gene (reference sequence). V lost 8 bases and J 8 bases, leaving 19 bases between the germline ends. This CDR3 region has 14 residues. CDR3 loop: CASWPQGGGYEQFF. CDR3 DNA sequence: TGTGCCAGCTGGCCTCAGGGAGGAGGCTATGAGCAGTTCTTC.

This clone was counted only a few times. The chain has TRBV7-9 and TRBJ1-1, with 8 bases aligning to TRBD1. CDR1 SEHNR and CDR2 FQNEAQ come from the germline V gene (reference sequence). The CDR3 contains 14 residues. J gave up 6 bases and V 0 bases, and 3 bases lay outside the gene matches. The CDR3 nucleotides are TGTGCCAGCAGCTTAGCGTCGACAGGGGCTGAAGCTTTCTTT. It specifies CASSLASTGAEAFF.

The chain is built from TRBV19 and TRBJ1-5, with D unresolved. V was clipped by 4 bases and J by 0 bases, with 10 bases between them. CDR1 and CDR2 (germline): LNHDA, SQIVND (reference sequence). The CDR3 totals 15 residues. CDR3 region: CASSRTGYSNQPQHF. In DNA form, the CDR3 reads TGTGCCAGTAGTAGGACTGGTTATAGCAATCAGCCCCAGCATTTT.

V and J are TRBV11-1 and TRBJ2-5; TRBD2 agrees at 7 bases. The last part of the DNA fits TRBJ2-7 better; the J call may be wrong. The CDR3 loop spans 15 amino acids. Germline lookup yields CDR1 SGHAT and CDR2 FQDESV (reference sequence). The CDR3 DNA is TGTGCCAGCAGCTTAGCCCGCGGGAGCGTCCACGAGCAGTACTTC. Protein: CASSLARGSVHEQYF.

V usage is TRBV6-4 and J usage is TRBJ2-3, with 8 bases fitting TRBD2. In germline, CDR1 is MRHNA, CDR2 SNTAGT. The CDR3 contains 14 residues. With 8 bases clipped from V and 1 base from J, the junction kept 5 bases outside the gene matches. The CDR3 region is CASSPGLGTDTQYF. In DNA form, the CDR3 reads TGTGCCAGCTCGCCGGGACTAGGCACAGATACGCAGTATTTT.

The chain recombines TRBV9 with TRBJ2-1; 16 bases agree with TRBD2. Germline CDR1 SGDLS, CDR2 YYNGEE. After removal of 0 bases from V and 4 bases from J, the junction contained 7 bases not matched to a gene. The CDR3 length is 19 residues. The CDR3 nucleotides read TGTGCCAGCAGCGTAGAGGGACTAGCGGGAGGGCCGGGATACAATGAGCAGTTCTTC. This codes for CASSVEGLAGGPGYNEQFF.

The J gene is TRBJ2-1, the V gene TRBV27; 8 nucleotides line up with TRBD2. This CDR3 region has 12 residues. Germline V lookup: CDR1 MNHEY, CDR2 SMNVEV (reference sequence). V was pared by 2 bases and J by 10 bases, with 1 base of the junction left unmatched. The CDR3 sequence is CASSLTGGEQFF. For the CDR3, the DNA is TGTGCCAGCAGTTTAACGGGAGGGGAGCAGTTCTTC.

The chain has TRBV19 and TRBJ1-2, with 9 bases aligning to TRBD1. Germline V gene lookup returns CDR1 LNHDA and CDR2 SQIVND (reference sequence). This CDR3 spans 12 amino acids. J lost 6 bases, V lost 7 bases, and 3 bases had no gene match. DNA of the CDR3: TGTGCCAGTACGGACAGGGGTCATGGCTACACCTTC. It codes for CASTDRGHGYTF.

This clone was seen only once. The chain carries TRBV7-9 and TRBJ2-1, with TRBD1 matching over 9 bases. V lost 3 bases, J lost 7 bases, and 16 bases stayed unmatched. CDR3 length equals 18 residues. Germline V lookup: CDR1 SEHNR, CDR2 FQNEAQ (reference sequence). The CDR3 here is CASSFPTGGKVGWNEQFF. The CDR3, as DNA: TGTGCCAGCAGCTTTCCGACAGGGGGTAAGGTCGGGTGGAATGAGCAGTTCTTC.

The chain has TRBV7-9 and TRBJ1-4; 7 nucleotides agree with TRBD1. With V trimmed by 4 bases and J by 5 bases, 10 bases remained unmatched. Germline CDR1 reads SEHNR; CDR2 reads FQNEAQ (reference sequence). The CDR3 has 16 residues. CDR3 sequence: CASSSASGTANEKLFF. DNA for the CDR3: TGTGCCAGCAGCTCCGCCTCGGGGACAGCAAATGAAAAACTGTTTTTT. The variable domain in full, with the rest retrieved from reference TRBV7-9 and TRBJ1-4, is DTGVSQNPRHKITKRGQNVTFRCDPISEHNRLYWYRQTLGQGPEFLTYFQNEAQLEKSRLLSDRFSAERPKGSFSTLEIQRTEQGDSAMYLCASSSASGTANEKLFFGSGTQLSVL.

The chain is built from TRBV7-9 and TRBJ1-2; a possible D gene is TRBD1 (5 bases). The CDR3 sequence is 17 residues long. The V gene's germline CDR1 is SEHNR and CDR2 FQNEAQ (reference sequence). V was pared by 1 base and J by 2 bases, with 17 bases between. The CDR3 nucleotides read TGTGCCAGCAGCTTAGTATCTTGGCAGGGTCGGAACTATGGCTACACCTTC. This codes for CASSLVSWQGRNYGYTF.

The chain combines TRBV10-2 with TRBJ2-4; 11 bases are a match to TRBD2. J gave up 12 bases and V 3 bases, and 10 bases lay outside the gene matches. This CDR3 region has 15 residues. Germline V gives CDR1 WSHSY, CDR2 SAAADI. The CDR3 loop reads CASSDSGLAEATQYF. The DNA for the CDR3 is TGCGCCAGCAGTGATTCGGGACTAGCGGAAGCCACTCAGTACTTC.

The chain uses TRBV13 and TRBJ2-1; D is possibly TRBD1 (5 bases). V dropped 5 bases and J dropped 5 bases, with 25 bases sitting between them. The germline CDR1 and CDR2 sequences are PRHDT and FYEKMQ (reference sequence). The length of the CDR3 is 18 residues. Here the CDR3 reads CASSLERSLGQENNEQFF. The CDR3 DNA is TGTGCCAGCAGCCTCGAACGAAGTTTGGGGCAGGAAAACAATGAGCAGTTCTTC.

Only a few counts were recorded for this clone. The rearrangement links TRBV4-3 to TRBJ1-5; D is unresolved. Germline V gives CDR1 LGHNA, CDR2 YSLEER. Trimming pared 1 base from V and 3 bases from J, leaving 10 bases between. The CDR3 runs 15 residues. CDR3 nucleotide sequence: TGCGCCAGCAGCCAAGTGTTGGCTTCCAATCAGCCCCAGCATTTT. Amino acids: CASSQVLASNQPQHF.

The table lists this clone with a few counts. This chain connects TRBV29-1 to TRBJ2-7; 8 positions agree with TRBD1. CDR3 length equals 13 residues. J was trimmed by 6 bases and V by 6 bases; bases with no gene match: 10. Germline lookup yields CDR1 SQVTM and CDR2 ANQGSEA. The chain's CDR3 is CSVGQGDRGEQYF. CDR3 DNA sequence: TGCAGCGTAGGACAGGGTGACAGGGGCGAGCAGTACTTC.

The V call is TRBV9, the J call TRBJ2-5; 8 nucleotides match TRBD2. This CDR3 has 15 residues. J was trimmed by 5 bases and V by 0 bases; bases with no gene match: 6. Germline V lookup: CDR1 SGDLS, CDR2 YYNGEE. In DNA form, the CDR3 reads TGTGCCAGCAGCGTAGCCGGGAGGGCCGGGGAGACCCAGTACTTC. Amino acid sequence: CASSVAGRAGETQYF.

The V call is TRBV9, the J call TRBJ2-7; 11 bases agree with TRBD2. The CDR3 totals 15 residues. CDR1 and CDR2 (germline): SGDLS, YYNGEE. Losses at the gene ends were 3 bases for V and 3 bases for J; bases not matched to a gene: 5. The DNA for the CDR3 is TGTGCCAGCAGCGCTGGGACTAGCGGCAACTACGAGCAGTACTTC. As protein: CASSAGTSGNYEQYF.

The CDR3 DNA reads TGTGCCTGGGAGAAGACTAGCGGATCCTACGAGCAGTACTTC. Encoded protein: CAWEKTSGSYEQYF. The V gene is TRBV30, the J gene TRBJ2-7; 9 bases match TRBD2. Germline values: CDR1 GTSNPN, CDR2 SVGIG (reference sequence). Trimming cost V 5 bases and J 1 base; bases outside gene matches: 6. This CDR3 has 14 residues.

CDR3 coding DNA: TGTGCCAGCAGCTACAGGGTGGGCCGGGGAGAAGCTTTCTTT. Translation: CASSYRVGRGEAFF. The chain joins TRBV7-2 to TRBJ1-1, with D possibly matching TRBD1 (6 bases). The CDR3 loop spans 14 amino acids. Trimming shortened V by 4 bases and J by 8 bases, and 17 bases separated the two germline ends. CDR1 and CDR2 from the germline V gene are SGHTA and FQGNSA.

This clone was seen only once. CDR3 region: CASSQDYEQYF. In nucleotides, the CDR3 is TGCGCCAGCAGCCAAGACTACGAGCAGTACTTC. The chain employs TRBV4-1 and TRBJ2-7, with no clear D. V gave up 0 bases and J gave up 3 bases, with 0 bases separating them. This CDR3 comprises 11 residues. The V gene's germline CDR1 is MGHRA and CDR2 YSYEKL.

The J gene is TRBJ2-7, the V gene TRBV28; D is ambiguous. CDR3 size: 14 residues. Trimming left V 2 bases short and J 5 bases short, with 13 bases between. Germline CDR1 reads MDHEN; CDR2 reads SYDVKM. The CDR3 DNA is TGTGCCAGCAGTTTACGTACAAGGTTGGACGAGCAGTACTTC. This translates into CASSLRTRLDEQYF.

The CDR3 DNA reads as TGTGCCAGCAGCGTAGGAGGCTATGAGCAGTTCTTC. Protein: CASSVGGYEQFF. The J gene is TRBJ2-1, the V gene TRBV9; D is uncertain. This CDR3 is built from 12 residues. Germline CDR1 SGDLS, CDR2 YYNGEE. V lost 0 bases, J lost 8 bases, and 6 bases lay in between.

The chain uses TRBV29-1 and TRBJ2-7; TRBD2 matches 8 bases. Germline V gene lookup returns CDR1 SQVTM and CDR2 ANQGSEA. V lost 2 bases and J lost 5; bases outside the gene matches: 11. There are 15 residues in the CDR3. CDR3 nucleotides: TGCAGCGTTGAAAGGGCTAGCGGGCGCCGGGACGAGCAGTACTTC. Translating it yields CSVERASGRRDEQYF.

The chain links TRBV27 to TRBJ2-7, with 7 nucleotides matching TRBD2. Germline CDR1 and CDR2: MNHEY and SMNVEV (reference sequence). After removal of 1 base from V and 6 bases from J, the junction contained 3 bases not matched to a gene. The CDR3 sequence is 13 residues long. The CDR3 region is CASSLYTGGEQYF. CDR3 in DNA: TGTGCCAGCAGTTTATATACGGGAGGCGAGCAGTACTTC.

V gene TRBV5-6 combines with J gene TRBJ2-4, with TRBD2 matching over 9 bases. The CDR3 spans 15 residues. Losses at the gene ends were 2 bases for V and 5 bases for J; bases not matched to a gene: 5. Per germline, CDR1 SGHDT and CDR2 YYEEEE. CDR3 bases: TGTGCCAGCAGCTTAGGCGGGGGGGGAGAAAACATTCAGTACTTC. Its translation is CASSLGGGGENIQYF. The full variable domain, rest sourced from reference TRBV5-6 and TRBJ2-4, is DAGVTQSPTHLIKTRGQQVTLRCSPKSGHDTVSWYQQALGQGPQFIFQYYEEEERQRGNFPDRFSGHQFPNYSSELNVNALLLGDSALYLCASSLGGGGENIQYFGAGTRLSVL.

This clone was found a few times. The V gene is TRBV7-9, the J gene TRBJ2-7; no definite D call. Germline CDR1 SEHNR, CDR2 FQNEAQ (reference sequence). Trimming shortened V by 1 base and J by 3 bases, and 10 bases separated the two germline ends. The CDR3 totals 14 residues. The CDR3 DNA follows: TGTGCCAGCAGCTTAGTGGTGGGCGGCTACGAGCAGTACTTC. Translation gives CASSLVVGGYEQYF.

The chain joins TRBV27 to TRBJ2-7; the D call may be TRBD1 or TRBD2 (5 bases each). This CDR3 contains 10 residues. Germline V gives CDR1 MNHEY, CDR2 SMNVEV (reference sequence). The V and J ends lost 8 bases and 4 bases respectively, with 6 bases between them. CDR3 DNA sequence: TGTGCCAGCGGGGGTTACGAGCAGTACTTC. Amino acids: CASGGYEQYF.

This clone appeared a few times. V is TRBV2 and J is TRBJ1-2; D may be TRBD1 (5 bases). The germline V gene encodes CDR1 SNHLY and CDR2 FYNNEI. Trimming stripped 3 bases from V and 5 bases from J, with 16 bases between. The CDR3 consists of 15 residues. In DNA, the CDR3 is TGTGCCAGCAGTGAGGTCTACGACAGCCGATATGGCTACACCTTC. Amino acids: CASSEVYDSRYGYTF.

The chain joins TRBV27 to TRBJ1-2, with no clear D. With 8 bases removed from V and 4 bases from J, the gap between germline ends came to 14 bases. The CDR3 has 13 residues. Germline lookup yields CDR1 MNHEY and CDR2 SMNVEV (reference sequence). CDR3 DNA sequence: TGTGCCAGCGGCCCTGGAAATGGCTATGGCTACACCTTC. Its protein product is CASGPGNGYGYTF.